The 25 T cell receptor beta chains below all came from one sample that was sequenced in a study of shared clonotypes between healthy human individuals. Generated by immunoSEQ multiplex PCR, the TCRdb table keeps only in-frame clones and is missing some. The sample has roughly 170,000 clones, approximately 70% seen once. The sequencing input was memory CD4+ T cells sorted from blood. Subset denoted: CD45RA-negative fraction. Every receptor here comes from a man younger than 40 in good health.

This chain links TRBV28 with TRBJ2-7; D is possibly TRBD1 (6 bases). This CDR3 comprises 17 residues. The V end lost 1 base, the J end lost 2 bases, and 18 bases lay between the germline ends. Germline CDR1 is MDHEN and CDR2 is SYDVKM. The CDR3 bases are TGTGCCAGCAGTTTATTCCCCTCTCAGGGGTTCACCTACGAGCAGTACTTC. Encoded protein: CASSLFPSQGFTYEQYF.

V usage is TRBV7-2 and J usage is TRBJ2-2, with D maybe TRBD1 (5 bases). This CDR3 region has 14 residues. Germline V gene sequence: CDR1 SGHTA, CDR2 FQGNSA. V shed 3 bases and J shed 4 bases, with 9 bases lying between them. The CDR3 spells CASSFGAGTGELFF. CDR3 nucleotide sequence: TGTGCCAGCAGCTTTGGGGCCGGCACCGGGGAGCTGTTTTTT.

V usage is TRBV11-2 and J usage is TRBJ1-1; perhaps TRBD1 as D (5 bases). Germline CDR1 is SGHAT and CDR2 is FQNNGV. The V gene lost 4 bases and the J gene lost 1 base, with 16 bases spanning the gap. This CDR3 spans 16 amino acids. CDR3 bases: TGTGCCAGCAGCTACCGGCAACAGGCGTCGAACACTGAAGCTTTCTTT. Translated: CASSYRQQASNTEAFF.

J is TRBJ2-1 and V is TRBV7-2; the match to TRBD2 covers 8 bases. With 0 bases clipped from V and 8 bases from J, the junction kept 12 bases outside the gene matches. The CDR3 runs 17 residues. Germline CDR1 reads SGHTA; CDR2 reads FQGNSA. CDR3 in amino acids: CASSLAGALTSVDEQFF. CDR3 DNA sequence: TGTGCCAGCAGCTTAGCGGGGGCGCTGACTAGCGTCGATGAGCAGTTCTTC.

The V gene is TRBV9, the J gene TRBJ2-7; 9 bases align to TRBD1. V shed 0 bases, J shed 2 bases, and the junction held 6 bases outside the gene matches. CDR1 is SGDLS, CDR2 YYNGEE, per germline. The CDR3 extends over 16 amino acids. This CDR3 reads CASSVDTGGPTYEQYF. CDR3 nucleotides: TGTGCCAGCAGCGTAGATACAGGGGGCCCGACCTACGAGCAGTACTTC.

The rearrangement links TRBV13 to TRBJ2-7; possible D gene TRBD2, 6 bases. This CDR3 is built from 17 residues. CDR1 is PRHDT, CDR2 FYEKMQ, per germline (reference sequence). V lost 4 bases and J lost 2, with 21 bases in between. The CDR3 sequence: CASSYAGLDNPTYEQYF. The CDR3 DNA follows: TGTGCCAGCAGCTACGCGGGGCTAGATAACCCCACCTACGAGCAGTACTTC.

The table lists this clone with a count of one. This chain connects TRBV7-2 to TRBJ1-1, with 7 bases that match TRBD1. The germline V gene encodes CDR1 SGHTA and CDR2 FQGNSA. J lost 3 bases, V lost 5 bases, and 9 bases had no gene match. CDR3 length equals 15 residues. Here the CDR3 reads CASSKRQGMDTEAFF. The DNA of the CDR3 is TGTGCCAGCAGCAAAAGACAGGGAATGGACACTGAAGCTTTCTTT. Drawing the rest from reference TRBV7-2 and TRBJ1-1, the complete variable domain is GAGVSQSPSNKVTEKGKDVELRCDPISGHTALYWYRQSLGQGLEFLIYFQGNSAPDKSGLPSDRFSAERTGGSVSTLTIQRTQQEDSAVYLCASSKRQGMDTEAFFGQGTRLTVV.

This rearrangement joins TRBV13 to TRBJ2-7; TRBD1 agrees at 9 bases. CDR1 and CDR2 from the germline V gene are PRHDT and FYEKMQ (reference sequence). The CDR3 length is 15 residues. V lost 6 bases and J lost 2; bases outside the gene matches: 8. CDR3 in amino acids: CASRNSGTGTYEQYF. In nucleotides, the CDR3 is TGTGCCAGCAGAAACTCCGGGACAGGGACCTACGAGCAGTACTTC.

The CDR3 protein is CASSEGTAGNTIYF. DNA of the CDR3: TGCGCCAGCAGCGAGGGGACAGCCGGAAACACCATATATTTT. The rearrangement links TRBV5-1 to TRBJ1-3; 7 nucleotides agree with TRBD1. The CDR3 is 14 residues long. The trim removed 4 bases at V and 4 bases at J, leaving 5 bases unmatched. The germline gives CDR1 SGHRS, CDR2 YFSETQ.

The chain recombines TRBV10-2 with TRBJ1-1, with D uncertain. The germline V gene has CDR1 WSHSY and CDR2 SAAADI. This CDR3 contains 13 residues. V gave up 2 bases and J gave up 2 bases, with 6 bases separating them. The CDR3, as DNA: TGCGCCAGCAGTGAGCGGGGAAACACTGAAGCTTTCTTT. Residues: CASSERGNTEAFF.

This clone was observed once. V gene TRBV7-8 combines with J gene TRBJ2-3; a possible D gene is TRBD2 (5 bases). V was clipped by 7 bases and J by 6 bases, with 23 bases between them. Germline CDR1 SGHVS, CDR2 FQNEAQ. The CDR3 consists of 16 residues. The CDR3 bases are TGTGCCAGCATCTATGGACTGGAGACGCCGGTGGATACGCAGTATTTT. It codes for CASIYGLETPVDTQYF.

This clone has more than one count but fewer than ten. V is TRBV27 and J is TRBJ1-1; D remains ambiguous. The CDR3 loop spans 16 amino acids. Germline V gene data show CDR1 as MNHEY and CDR2 as SMNVEV (reference sequence). V lost 2 bases and J 3 bases, leaving 16 bases between the germline ends. The chain's CDR3 is CASSLGPTFSDTEAFF. CDR3 coding DNA: TGTGCCAGCAGTTTAGGACCTACCTTTTCCGACACTGAAGCTTTCTTT.

The chain employs TRBV6-5 and TRBJ2-2; the D is unclear. V shed 6 bases and J shed 4 bases, with 9 bases lying between them. CDR3 size: 13 residues. Germline V lookup: CDR1 MNHEY, CDR2 SVGAGI. CDR3 sequence: CASRTDSTGELFF. In DNA, the CDR3 is TGTGCCAGCAGGACTGACTCCACCGGGGAGCTGTTTTTT.

This chain uses TRBV5-1 with TRBJ1-1; D may be TRBD1 (5 bases). Germline lookup yields CDR1 SGHRS and CDR2 YFSETQ. This CDR3 is 14 amino acids long. V was cut by 2 bases and J by 0 bases, with 8 bases left in between. This CDR3 reads CASSFQGMNTEAFF. As DNA, the CDR3 is TGCGCCAGCAGCTTCCAGGGAATGAACACTGAAGCTTTCTTT. Full variable domain (outside the CDR3, taken from reference TRBV5-1 and TRBJ1-1): KAGVTQTPRYLIKTRGQQVTLSCSPISGHRSVSWYQQTPGQGLQFLFEYFSETQRNKGNFPGRFSGRQFSNSRSEMNVSTLELGDSALYLCASSFQGMNTEAFFGQGTRLTVV.

J is TRBJ2-1 and V is TRBV5-4; TRBD2 aligns across 7 bases. The J segment lost 1 base and the V segment lost 4 bases, leaving 2 bases of the junction unmatched. The CDR3 has 14 residues. Germline V gives CDR1 SGHNT, CDR2 YYREEE (reference sequence). The CDR3 nucleotides are TGTGCCAGCAGCGGGCGGGGGTCCTACAATGAGCAGTTCTTC. This translates into CASSGRGSYNEQFF.

The chain links TRBV9 to TRBJ2-5, with a weak D call TRBD2 (6 bases). The ends were cut back, 3 bases at V and 5 bases at J, with 26 bases in the middle. The CDR3 has 18 residues. The germline V gene encodes CDR1 SGDLS and CDR2 YYNGEE. The CDR3 nucleotides are TGTGCCAGCAGCGCAGCCCCACCCGGGAGAACCTTCGGTGAGACCCAGTACTTC. It yields the protein CASSAAPPGRTFGETQYF.

The chain carries TRBV4-1 and TRBJ2-7, with 9 nucleotides matching TRBD1. Looked up from germline, CDR1 is MGHRA and CDR2 is YSYEKL. The V and J ends lost 4 bases and 4 bases, in that order; junction bases with no gene match: 2. The CDR3 runs 13 residues. The CDR3 protein is CASSRDREYEQYF. DNA of the CDR3: TGCGCCAGCAGCCGGGACAGGGAATACGAGCAGTACTTC.

This sequence joins TRBV7-9 and TRBJ1-1, with D maybe TRBD1 (6 bases). V gave up 4 bases and J gave up 8 bases, with 23 bases separating them. The CDR3 runs 16 residues. Germline V gene data show CDR1 as SEHNR and CDR2 as FQNEAQ (reference sequence). The DNA for the CDR3 is TGTGCCAGCAGCTCGGCCCTCACAGGGTCATACCGCGAAGCTTTCTTT. This encodes CASSSALTGSYREAFF. Looking up the rest from reference TRBV7-9 and TRBJ1-1 gives the full variable domain: DTGVSQNPRHKITKRGQNVTFRCDPISEHNRLYWYRQTLGQGPEFLTYFQNEAQLEKSRLLSDRFSAERPKGSFSTLEIQRTEQGDSAMYLCASSSALTGSYREAFFGQGTRLTVV.

This clone was seen a few times. The junction differs from germline at one of its ends, possibly a read error. The V and J genes are TRBV11-3 and TRBJ1-2; no firm D call. The CDR3 contains 12 residues. Per germline, CDR1 SGHNT and CDR2 YENEEA. DNA of the CDR3: TGTGCCAGCAGCCTGCTGACCGGGCCGGAGGCCTTC. Residues: CASSLLTGPEAF.

This clone has a handful of counts. The chain employs TRBV6-6 and TRBJ1-4; TRBD1 might be the D (5 bases). The CDR3 totals 13 residues. Germline CDR1 reads MNHNY; CDR2 reads SVGAGI (reference sequence). Trimming pared 2 bases from V and 12 bases from J, leaving 13 bases between. Here the CDR3 DNA reads TGTGCCAGCAGTTACGTTCGGGACGGGGAACTGTTTTTT. Protein: CASSYVRDGELFF.

The chain combines TRBV11-2 with TRBJ2-2, with 7 bases aligning to TRBD1. Germline V lookup: CDR1 SGHAT, CDR2 FQNNGV. Trimming at V came to 7 bases and at J to 3 bases, leaving 5 bases not matched to a gene. The CDR3 sequence is 14 residues long. CDR3 coding DNA: TGTGCCAGCACTCTCACAGGGGACACCGGGGAGCTGTTTTTT. It codes for CASTLTGDTGELFF.

The chain has TRBV4-1 and TRBJ2-7; no firm D call. The CDR3 length is 15 residues. V gave up 0 bases and J gave up 4 bases, with 13 bases separating them. Germline CDR1 and CDR2: MGHRA and YSYEKL. CDR3 DNA: TGCGCCAGCAGCCAAGATGGTGCTGTTTTGTACGAGCAGTACTTC. Residues: CASSQDGAVLYEQYF.

This clone was counted many times. This sequence joins TRBV5-1 and TRBJ2-5; D is undetermined. Germline V CDR1 and CDR2: SGHRS, YFSETQ. V was cut by 1 base and J by 3 bases, with 10 bases left in between. This CDR3 has 14 residues. CDR3 amino acids: CASSLLTNEETQYF. As DNA, the CDR3 is TGCGCCAGCAGCTTGCTCACAAACGAAGAGACCCAGTACTTC.

This clone was seen just once. The J gene is TRBJ2-5, the V gene TRBV5-1; 8 bases match TRBD1. The CDR3 totals 14 residues. The V gene end was trimmed by 4 bases and the J gene end by 7 bases; junction bases not matched to a gene: 9. Germline V gives CDR1 SGHRS, CDR2 YFSETQ. The chain's CDR3 is CASSMGQALVTQYF. In DNA, the CDR3 is TGCGCCAGCAGCATGGGACAGGCCCTTGTGACCCAGTACTTC.

This clone appeared a few times. The rearrangement uses TRBV5-1 and TRBJ2-2; TRBD1 matches 7 bases. The V segment lost 4 bases and the J segment 1 base; nucleotides outside the gene matches: 1. This CDR3 has 14 amino acids. CDR1 is SGHRS, CDR2 YFSETQ, per germline. CDR3 protein: CASSRDRNTGELFF. In nucleotides, the CDR3 is TGCGCCAGCAGCCGGGACAGGAACACCGGGGAGCTGTTTTTT.